This TCR beta chain is from a study of blood T cells in healthy people across ages. Individuals who donated were healthy Caucasians from Russia aged about 6 to 100. The study's findings and limits: TCR beta diversity tracked closely with naive T cell percentage. With unsorted PBMCs, a conclusive comparison of naive versus antigen-experienced cells was not possible. Per million T cells, TCR beta diversity dropped about linearly as age rose.

Using a J-beta primer mix together with a sample-barcoded 5' primer, a second PCR was run for roughly 6 to 12 cycles. TCRdb reanalysed the 5' RACE reads using MiXCR and keeps one entry per CDR3 protein. The sample has fewer than 2 million distinct CDR3 sequences; 30% to 40% are singletons. In germline, CDR1 is MNHEY, CDR2 SMNVEV (reference sequence). This CDR3 region has 14 residues. With 2 bases removed from V and 1 base from J, the gap between germline ends came to 8 bases. Remarks on this clonotype: Its antigen is still unknown.

The sample was blood. This TCR derives from a human donor in good health. V usage is TRBV27 and J usage is TRBJ2-5; D not resolved. The CDR3 DNA reads as TGTGCCAGCAGTTTAAACGTCGGCCAAGAGACCCAGTACTTC. Translated, it gives CASSLNVGQETQYF.